The next 24 T cell receptor beta chains were all read from a single sample in a study of blood T cell repertoires in COVID-19. The repertoire was sequenced with immunoSEQ multiplex PCR; TCRdb's copy has only in-frame clones and lacks some. The sample yields around 150,000 clones, around 85% seen once. The sequencing input was peripheral blood. The source of these receptors is a human donor with acute or convalescent COVID-19. The donor label of this sample is uncertain.

This chain links TRBV5-4 with TRBJ1-5; D ambiguous. Germline V gene lookup returns CDR1 SGHNT and CDR2 YYREEE (reference sequence). CDR3 length equals 17 residues. V was cut by 4 bases and J by 8 bases, with 25 bases left in between. The chain's CDR3 is CASSDLEGRPTCKPQHF. In nucleotides, the CDR3 is TGTGCCAGCAGCGATTTGGAGGGAAGACCCACGTGTAAGCCCCAGCATTTT.

The chain combines TRBV7-3 with TRBJ1-6, with 7 nucleotides matching TRBD1. CDR3 size: 14 residues. Trimming removed 1 base from V and 6 bases from J; junction bases left unmatched: 0. Germline V gene lookup returns CDR1 SGHTA and CDR2 FQGTGA. This CDR3 is CASSLNRGNSPLHF. Here the CDR3 DNA reads TGTGCCAGCAGCTTAAACAGGGGTAATTCACCCCTCCACTTT.

This clone showed up just a few times. The gene calls are TRBV28 and TRBJ1-2; TRBD1 is a possible D gene (6 bases). Germline V gene sequence: CDR1 MDHEN, CDR2 SYDVKM. The length of the CDR3 is 16 residues. V gave up 5 bases and J gave up 2 bases, with 18 bases separating them. The CDR3 here is CASSVLGQRGNYGYTF. The CDR3 nucleotides are TGTGCCAGCAGTGTACTTGGACAGCGGGGGAACTATGGCTACACCTTC.

This chain links TRBV5-4 with TRBJ2-7, with unresolved D. Germline CDR1 reads SGHNT; CDR2 reads YYREEE (reference sequence). V shed 4 bases and J shed 0 bases, with 11 bases lying between them. The CDR3 length is 14 residues. CDR3 loop: CASSEWAPSYEQYF. CDR3 DNA sequence: TGTGCCAGCAGCGAATGGGCTCCCTCCTACGAGCAGTACTTC.

There are a few counts of this clone. The CDR3 nucleotides are TGTGCCTGTGAACAGGGGGCTCCCTACGAGCAGTACTTC. It encodes CACEQGAPYEQYF. This chain connects TRBV30 to TRBJ2-7; 9 positions match TRBD1. This CDR3 comprises 13 residues. V lost 6 bases and J lost 2; bases outside the gene matches: 5. Germline V gene lookup returns CDR1 GTSNPN and CDR2 SVGIG (reference sequence).

The rearrangement joins TRBV2 to TRBJ2-2; TRBD2 might be the D (7 bases). Germline CDR1 and CDR2: SNHLY and FYNNEI. CDR3 length: 16 residues. With 8 bases removed from V and 5 bases from J, the gap between germline ends came to 21 bases. The CDR3: CASQRGAGPTTGELFF. CDR3 DNA sequence: TGTGCCAGCCAACGGGGGGCGGGGCCGACGACCGGGGAGCTGTTTTTT.

In this sample, this clone turned up once. The chain recombines TRBV7-3 with TRBJ2-3; 13 nucleotides line up with TRBD2. Losses at the gene ends were 5 bases for V and 2 bases for J; bases not matched to a gene: 4. The length of the CDR3 is 16 residues. Germline V CDR1 and CDR2: SGHTA, FQGTGA. CDR3 region: CASSRGLAGATDTQYF. In DNA, the CDR3 is TGTGCCAGCAGCCGCGGACTAGCGGGGGCCACAGATACGCAGTATTTT.

This chain connects TRBV14 to TRBJ2-3; 7 bases line up with TRBD1. The ends lost 4 bases at V and 0 bases at J; junction bases unmatched: 4. The germline gives CDR1 SGHDN, CDR2 FVKESK. This CDR3 is built from 15 residues. In DNA form, the CDR3 reads TGTGCCAGCAGCCCTGGGACAGTGAGCACAGATACGCAGTATTTT. The encoded protein is CASSPGTVSTDTQYF. Drawing the rest from reference TRBV14 and TRBJ2-3, the complete variable domain is EAGVTQFPSHSVIEKGQTVTLRCDPISGHDNLYWYRRVMGKEIKFLLHFVKESKQDESGMPNNRFLAERTGGTYSTLKVQPAELEDSGVYFCASSPGTVSTDTQYFGPGTRLTVL.

V gene TRBV7-3 combines with J gene TRBJ1-6; maybe TRBD1 (5 bases). The length of the CDR3 is 16 residues. V was shortened by 1 base and J by 1 base, with 8 bases between the two germline ends. Germline V CDR1 and CDR2: SGHTA, FQGTGA. The CDR3 here is CASSLMGGSYNSPLHF. Written as DNA, the CDR3 is TGTGCCAGCAGCTTAATGGGGGGGTCCTATAATTCACCCCTCCACTTT.

The table lists this clone with a count of one. This chain connects TRBV6-2 or TRBV6-3 to TRBJ1-1; possible D gene TRBD1, 6 bases. Germline loops: CDR1 MNHEY, CDR2 SVGEGT. V was clipped by 6 bases and J by 3 bases, with 14 bases between them. This CDR3 has 14 amino acids. The CDR3, as DNA: TGTGCCAGCAGCCCACCGGGACATCACACTGAAGCTTTCTTT. Translating gives CASSPPGHHTEAFF.

J is TRBJ1-2 and V is TRBV4-1, with TRBD1 matching 9 bases. CDR3 size: 16 residues. Per the germline V gene, CDR1 is MGHRA and CDR2 is YSYEKL. With V trimmed by 0 bases and J by 7 bases, 9 bases remained unmatched. The CDR3 bases are TGCGCCAGCAGCCAAGATTCTGGGACAGGGATTGTTGGCTACACCTTC. As protein: CASSQDSGTGIVGYTF.

The chain couples TRBV6-1 to TRBJ2-7; tentative D call: TRBD2 (5 bases). This CDR3 region has 11 residues. Germline loops: CDR1 MNHNS, CDR2 SASEGT. V gave up 3 bases and J gave up 9 bases, with 9 bases separating them. The CDR3 region is CASSERDVQYF. The CDR3 nucleotides are TGTGCCAGCAGTGAGAGGGATGTGCAGTACTTC.

The chain carries TRBV11-3 and TRBJ2-3, with a weak D call TRBD2 (6 bases). V lost 2 bases to trimming and J lost 1 base, with 13 bases between them. CDR3 length: 16 amino acids. CDR1 is SGHNT, CDR2 YENEEA, per germline. The CDR3: CASSLMGGAGTDTQYF. The CDR3 DNA reads as TGTGCCAGCAGCTTAATGGGGGGTGCGGGCACAGATACGCAGTATTTT.

CDR3 region: CASRPGQGAIARYSPLHF. The CDR3 nucleotides are TGTGCCAGTAGGCCGGGACAGGGTGCAATAGCCCGCTATTCACCCCTCCACTTT. The chain is built from TRBV19 and TRBJ1-6; 9 positions match TRBD1. Germline V gene data show CDR1 as LNHDA and CDR2 as SQIVND (reference sequence). The trim removed 6 bases at V and 8 bases at J, leaving 17 bases unmatched. The CDR3 has 18 residues.

The gene calls are TRBV6-5 and TRBJ1-2, with D maybe TRBD1 (6 bases). CDR1 and CDR2 from the germline V gene are MNHEY and SVGAGI. Trimming left V 2 bases short and J 5 bases short, with 12 bases between. The CDR3 is made up of 14 amino acids. The CDR3 here is CASSYGTQGYGYTF. CDR3 nucleotide sequence: TGTGCCAGCAGTTACGGGACCCAGGGGTATGGCTACACCTTC.

The chain joins TRBV5-1 to TRBJ2-7, with 8 bases that match TRBD1. The germline V gene has CDR1 SGHRS and CDR2 YFSETQ. The J segment lost 2 bases and the V segment lost 4 bases, leaving 11 bases of the junction unmatched. This CDR3 region has 16 residues. The CDR3 DNA reads TGCGCCAGCAGCCCCTACAGGGGGAGCGCAACCTACGAGCAGTACTTC. It translates to CASSPYRGSATYEQYF.

This chain links TRBV11-2 with TRBJ1-2; 9 bases fit TRBD1. The CDR3 runs 15 residues. Germline CDR1 is SGHAT and CDR2 is FQNNGV. V gave up 4 bases and J gave up 1 base; unmatched junction bases: 4. The CDR3 DNA reads TGTGCCAGCAGCTGGGGACAGGGCTTTAACTATGGCTACACCTTC. This gives the protein CASSWGQGFNYGYTF. The entire variable domain, with the rest obtained from reference TRBV11-2 and TRBJ1-2, is as follows: EAGVAQSPRYKIIEKRQSVAFWCNPISGHATLYWYQQILGQGPKLLIQFQNNGVVDDSQLPKDRFSAERLKGVDSTLKIQPAKLEDSAVYLCASSWGQGFNYGYTFGSGTRLTVV.

The genes are TRBV27 and TRBJ2-1; the D is unclear. V was cut by 4 bases and J by 10 bases, with 17 bases left in between. Looked up from germline, CDR1 is MNHEY and CDR2 is SMNVEV (reference sequence). CDR3 length equals 14 residues. Here the CDR3 reads CASSSARYELEQFF. The CDR3 DNA reads TGTGCCAGCAGTTCCGCCCGGTATGAATTGGAGCAGTTCTTC.

The chain uses TRBV2 and TRBJ2-7; 7 positions agree with TRBD1. The CDR3 contains 15 residues. Looked up from germline, CDR1 is SNHLY and CDR2 is FYNNEI. Germline trimming cut 5 bases from V and 4 bases from J; bases unmatched to any gene: 11. The CDR3, as DNA: TGTGCCAGCAGTCCGACAGGGTCCAGTGGGTACGAGCAGTACTTC. Translated: CASSPTGSSGYEQYF.

The V call is TRBV5-1, the J call TRBJ1-5, with a tentative D call TRBD1 (6 bases). This CDR3 has 16 amino acids. Germline-derived CDR1 and CDR2 are SGHRS and YFSETQ. V lost 4 bases to trimming and J lost 0 bases, with 14 bases between them. The CDR3, as DNA: TGCGCCAGCAGCGACCTGGGGGGGCATAGCAATCAGCCCCAGCATTTT. It specifies CASSDLGGHSNQPQHF.

The J gene is TRBJ1-6, the V gene TRBV18, with D perhaps matching TRBD1 (5 bases). The CDR3 length is 15 residues. The germline CDR1 and CDR2 sequences are KGHSH and LQKENI. V lost 2 bases to trimming and J lost 7 bases, with 12 bases between them. CDR3 DNA: TGTGCCAGCTCACCAAGTCAGGGAAGGAATTCACCCCTCCACTTT. Translated: CASSPSQGRNSPLHF.

The V and J genes are TRBV7-2 and TRBJ2-2; D is ambiguous. The CDR3 covers 12 residues. V lost 4 bases to trimming and J lost 3 bases, with 3 bases between them. Germline V gene data show CDR1 as SGHTA and CDR2 as FQGNSA. As DNA, the CDR3 is TGTGCCAGCAGCTCCTACACCGGGGAGCTGTTTTTT. Translated, it gives CASSSYTGELFF.

The chain has TRBV4-2 and TRBJ1-2; perhaps TRBD1 as D (5 bases). Between the trimmed V and J ends, which lost 0 bases and 9 bases, there was a span of 11 bases. CDR1 is LGHNA and CDR2 is YNFKEQ in the germline V gene. The CDR3 runs to 13 residues. The CDR3 region has the DNA TGTGCCAGCAGCCAAGAACAGGCCCCTCGCTACACCTTC. Translating gives CASSQEQAPRYTF.

The rearrangement uses TRBV19 and TRBJ1-5; 10 bases are shared with TRBD1. The CDR3 spans 20 residues. V was clipped by 0 bases and J by 1 base; unmatched bases: 12. Germline CDR1 and CDR2: LNHDA and SQIVND (reference sequence). The CDR3 loop is CASSIDGTGAWGTSNQPQHF. CDR3 DNA: TGTGCCAGTAGTATAGATGGGACAGGGGCCTGGGGTACGAGCAATCAGCCCCAGCATTTT.